The next 15 T cell receptor beta chains were all read from a single sample in a study of cytomegalovirus exposure and HLA in healthy donors. This PCR relied on a set of 60 Vbeta primers and 13 Jbeta primers. Method: immunoSEQ multiplex PCR; TCRdb's copy keeps in-frame clones and lacks some. The data show 150,000 to 200,000 clones, 70% to 90% seen once. Input material: PBMCs. Receptors were obtained from a woman under 30 in good health and CMV-seronegative.

This chain links TRBV5-1 with TRBJ2-7; the D gene is possibly TRBD2 (6 bases). V lost 4 bases, J lost 5 bases, and 16 bases lay in between. The CDR3 totals 14 residues. Germline V gene lookup returns CDR1 SGHRS and CDR2 YFSETQ. CDR3 sequence: CASSPSPGRNEQYF. The CDR3 DNA is TGCGCCAGCAGCCCCTCCCCAGGGAGGAACGAGCAGTACTTC.

The rearrangement uses TRBV18 and TRBJ1-3; D gene uncertain. From germline, CDR1 is KGHSH and CDR2 LQKENI. The length of the CDR3 is 16 residues. V gave up 4 bases and J gave up 4 bases, with 17 bases separating them. This CDR3 is CASSLGPHTWGNTIYF. The CDR3 DNA is TGTGCCAGCTCACTTGGGCCACACACTTGGGGAAACACCATATATTTT.

The V and J genes are TRBV21-1 and TRBJ2-7; the table names TRBD1, a call not compared with the DNA. TRBV21-1 is labeled a pseudogene. There are 11 residues in the CDR3. CDR3 in amino acids: CASAAVYEQYF. The CDR3 nucleotides are TGTGCCAGCGCCGCAGTTTACGAGCAGTACTTC.

The chain links TRBV6-5 to TRBJ2-7; D may be TRBD1 (5 bases). V lost 4 bases and J lost 1, with 11 bases in between. Germline V gene lookup returns CDR1 MNHEY and CDR2 SVGAGI. This CDR3 has 14 amino acids. The CDR3 sequence is CASSLSDRSYEQYF. The CDR3 DNA is TGTGCCAGCAGTTTATCCGACAGATCCTACGAGCAGTACTTC.

On this clone: Other DNA variants within this sample encode the same CDR3. The chain links TRBV19 to TRBJ1-1; tentatively, D is TRBD1 (5 bases). This CDR3 is 13 amino acids long. The germline CDR1 and CDR2 sequences are LNHDA and SQIVND (reference sequence). Trimming left V 6 bases short and J 2 bases short, with 10 bases between. CDR3 amino acids: CASSWGGNTEAFF. The CDR3 DNA sequence: TGTGCCAGTAGCTGGGGGGGAAACACTGAAGCTTTCTTT.

In this sample, this clone turned up once. Germline and junction disagree at one end, which may indicate a read error. The chain employs TRBV7-9 and TRBJ1-1; TRBD1 aligns across 7 bases. Germline loops: CDR1 SEHNR, CDR2 FQNEAQ (reference sequence). The CDR3 is made up of 16 amino acids. CDR3 in amino acids: CSSISGGVDRVTEAFF. The DNA of the CDR3 is TGTTCCAGCATCTCCGGGGGGGTTGACAGGGTAACTGAAGCTTTCTTT.

The CDR3 DNA is TGCGCCAGCAGAGAACCTGGGGGCCGCACGGGCATGAACACTGAAGCTTTCTTT. Its translation is CASREPGGRTGMNTEAFF. The chain uses TRBV23-1 and TRBJ1-1; weak D call: TRBD1 (6 bases). TRBV23-1 is noted as an ORF with a role that remains uncertain. V was trimmed by 6 bases and J by 0 bases, leaving 23 bases between them. CDR3 length equals 18 residues.

Regarding this clone: One end of the junction does not line up with germline, which may come from a read error. V usage is TRBV11-2 and J usage is TRBJ1-4; 10 positions agree with TRBD1. CDR3 size: 12 residues. Germline CDR1 SGHAT, CDR2 FQNNGV. The CDR3 region is CASSLFGQGEVF. The CDR3 coding sequence is TGTGCCAGCAGCTTATTCGGACAGGGGGAAGTTTTT.

This clone showed up just once. The CDR3 DNA sequence: TGTGCCAGCAGGGGGGGTTGGGGCACTGAAGCTTTCTTT. Residues: CASRGGWGTEAFF. The V and J genes are TRBV6-5 and TRBJ1-1, with D maybe TRBD1 (5 bases). V dropped 6 bases and J dropped 4 bases, with 12 bases sitting between them. CDR3 length equals 13 residues. Germline CDR1 reads MNHEY; CDR2 reads SVGAGI.

This clone was seen once. The V gene is TRBV30, the J gene TRBJ1-5; 9 bases are a match to TRBD1. The germline CDR1 and CDR2 sequences are GTSNPN and SVGIG (reference sequence). This CDR3 has 13 amino acids. After removal of 1 base from V and 5 bases from J, the junction contained 0 bases not matched to a gene. CDR3 residues: CAWSGQGDQPQHF. CDR3 DNA: TGTGCCTGGAGTGGACAGGGGGATCAGCCCCAGCATTTT.

This clone was recorded once. At one boundary the junction diverges from the germline segment, which might be a read error. The rearrangement links TRBV7-9 to TRBJ2-1, with TRBD2 identical over 13 bases. The CDR3 consists of 15 residues. Germline-derived CDR1 and CDR2 are SEHNR and FQNEAQ (reference sequence). As DNA, the CDR3 is TGTTCCAGCAGCTTATGGGGGACTAGCGGGGACGAGCAGTTCTTC. Its translation: CSSSLWGTSGDEQFF.

The rearrangement links TRBV27 to TRBJ2-4; 7 nucleotides agree with TRBD1. V was clipped by 5 bases and J by 0 bases; unmatched bases: 13. Germline V gives CDR1 MNHEY, CDR2 SMNVEV (reference sequence). This CDR3 region has 18 residues. This chain's CDR3 is CASSVRPDRAIAKNIQYF. CDR3 coding DNA: TGTGCCAGCAGTGTACGACCCGACAGGGCCATAGCCAAAAACATTCAGTACTTC.

The chain is built from TRBV5-8 and TRBJ1-5; D uncertain. Trimming took off 0 bases at V and 2 bases at J, with 9 bases between the two ends. The CDR3 is made up of 15 amino acids. Germline V gene lookup returns CDR1 SGHTS and CDR2 YDEGEE. The CDR3 region is CASSLVHGGNQPQHF. Written as DNA, the CDR3 is TGTGCCAGCAGCTTGGTCCACGGGGGCAATCAGCCCCAGCATTTT.

This chain uses TRBV28 with TRBJ2-1, with TRBD1 as a possible D gene (6 bases). The CDR3 has 16 residues. V lost 4 bases, J lost 2 bases, and 15 bases lay in between. Germline assignment: CDR1 MDHEN and CDR2 SYDVKM. The CDR3 DNA reads TGTGCCAGCAGTTCCGGGGCTGCAGGGGCCTACAATGAGCAGTTCTTC. It yields the protein CASSSGAAGAYNEQFF.

J is TRBJ2-1 and V is TRBV29-1, with TRBD2 as a possible D gene (6 bases). CDR1 is SQVTM, CDR2 ANQGSEA, per germline. The CDR3 extends over 14 amino acids. Deletions cut 4 bases from V and 2 bases from J, with 12 bases between. The CDR3 sequence: CSVAVGGTYNEQFF. In DNA, the CDR3 is TGCAGCGTTGCGGTGGGGGGAACCTACAATGAGCAGTTCTTC.